This is a list of T cell receptor beta chains from one sample in a study of control samples from healthy donors and cancer patients. Sequenced by immunoSEQ multiplex PCR; TCRdb stores in-frame clones only, minus some. Of over 100,000 clones detected, 80% to 95% appear once; the ten largest clones hold around 5.8%. Source material: blood. These receptor sequences come from a man aged 18 to 29 in good health. CDR3s include the opening cysteine and the closing phenylalanine or tryptophan. The D gene is left open where the match is weak. Some rows have no size entry. The others give once, few or many, or a class for an expanded clone.

j_call,d_call,v_call,clone_size,cdr3_aa,cdr3_nt
TRBJ2-3,TRBD2,TRBV5-4,once,CASSSVAGGNTDTQYF,TGTGCCAGCAGCTCCGTAGCGGGGGGGAACACAGATACGCAGTATTTT
TRBJ1-5,NA,TRBV27,few,CASSPTEPGQPQHF,TGTGCCAGCAGTCCGACCGAGCCGGGTCAGCCCCAGCATTTT
TRBJ2-7,NA,TRBV19,NA,CASSMEGSSSEQYF,TGTGCCAGTAGTATGGAGGGCAGCAGCAGCGAGCAGTACTTC
TRBJ2-1,TRBD2,TRBV7-2,NA,CASSPPVGGAVYNEQFF,TGTGCCAGCAGCCCCCCTGTCGGGGGGGCAGTCTACAATGAGCAGTTCTTC
TRBJ1-1,NA,TRBV19,once,CAITRGGATGDTEAFF,TGTGCCATTACGCGGGGCGGGGCCACCGGGGACACTGAAGCTTTCTTT
TRBJ2-2,NA,TRBV9,few,CASSVSGQLVTGELFF,TGTGCCAGCAGCGTTTCAGGCCAGCTAGTTACCGGGGAGCTGTTTTTT
TRBJ1-1,NA,TRBV6-6,NA,CASSAREPNTEAFF,TGTGCCAGCAGTGCAAGGGAGCCGAACACTGAAGCTTTCTTT
TRBJ1-5,NA,TRBV6-4,NA,CASSPSAGTNQPQHF,TGTGCCAGCAGTCCCTCGGCAGGAACCAATCAGCCCCAGCATTTT
TRBJ1-2,TRBD1,TRBV19,NA,CASSQSEGKGASGYTF,TGTGCCAGTAGTCAATCGGAGGGAAAGGGGGCTAGTGGCTACACCTTC
TRBJ2-6,NA,TRBV4-2,NA,CASSQGQGFSGANVLTF,TGTGCCAGCAGCCAAGGACAAGGCTTCTCTGGGGCCAACGTCCTGACTTTC
TRBJ2-5,TRBD2,TRBV5-4,NA,CASSQTSGGETQYF,TGTGCCAGCAGCCAGACTAGCGGGGGGGAGACCCAGTACTTC
TRBJ2-7,TRBD1,TRBV10-3,NA,CAISPGQGTAYEQYF,TGTGCCATCAGCCCTGGACAGGGTACTGCCTACGAGCAGTACTTC
TRBJ2-3,TRBD2,TRBV19,NA,CASSIEGPAGGHQDTQYF,TGTGCCAGTAGTATAGAAGGACCAGCGGGGGGGCATCAAGATACGCAGTATTTT
TRBJ1-3,NA,TRBV11-2,NA,CASSPPPRDTIYF,TGTGCCAGCAGCCCCCCCCCACGGGACACCATATATTTT
TRBJ2-7,NA,TRBV5-1,NA,CASSFQGVSYEQYF,TGCGCCAGCAGCTTTCAGGGAGTGTCCTACGAGCAGTACTTC
TRBJ1-1,NA,TRBV11-1,NA,CASSLNRNTEAFF,TGTGCCAGCAGCTTAAATAGGAACACTGAAGCTTTCTTT
TRBJ2-3,TRBD1,TRBV24-1,NA,CATSDSPRDRGTDTQYF,TGTGCCACCAGTGATTCCCCCCGGGACAGGGGTACAGATACGCAGTATTTT
TRBJ2-1,TRBD2,TRBV11-2,NA,CASSSAGGGLLYNEQFF,TGTGCCAGCAGCTCAGCCGGGGGGGGGCTTCTCTACAATGAGCAGTTCTTC
TRBJ2-1,TRBD2,TRBV6-4,NA,CASSDGLAGAQQFF,TGTGCCAGCAGTGACGGCCTAGCGGGGGCCCAGCAGTTCTTC
TRBJ2-5,TRBD1,TRBV5-1,NA,CASSLGDRDQETQYF,TGCGCCAGCAGCCTGGGGGACAGGGACCAAGAGACCCAGTACTTC
TRBJ2-3,NA,TRBV14,NA,CASSLRVSGDTQYF,TGTGCCAGCAGCCTACGGGTCTCCGGGGATACGCAGTATTTT
TRBJ1-2,TRBD1,TRBV9,NA,CASSGGQLANYGYTF,TGTGCCAGCAGCGGGGGACAGCTTGCTAACTATGGCTACACCTTC
TRBJ1-2,NA,TRBV5-1,NA,CASSLSDRGGYTF,TGCGCCAGCAGCTTGTCCGACCGAGGAGGCTACACCTTC
TRBJ2-3,NA,TRBV13,NA,CASSLGARTDTQYF,TGTGCCAGCAGCTTAGGAGCCCGCACAGATACGCAGTATTTT
TRBJ2-1,NA,TRBV7-3,once,CASSSPGQGEQFF,TGTGCCAGCAGCTCCCCCGGTCAAGGAGAGCAGTTCTTC
TRBJ1-1,TRBD1,TRBV19,NA,CASSLGTAEAFF,TGTGCCAGTAGCCTTGGGACAGCTGAAGCTTTCTTT
TRBJ2-4,NA,TRBV19,NA,CASSIITGTKNIQYF,TGTGCCAGTAGTATCATAACAGGGACCAAAAACATTCAGTACTTC
TRBJ2-5,TRBD2,TRBV5-6,NA,CASSLLGTTQETQYF,TGTGCCAGCAGCTTGTTGGGGACTACCCAGGAGACCCAGTACTTC
TRBJ1-5,TRBD1,TRBV5-6,NA,CASSLARGQGAIQPQHF,TGTGCCAGCAGCTTGGCCCGGGGACAGGGGGCGATTCAGCCCCAGCATTTT
TRBJ2-7,NA,TRBV6-6,NA,CASSQSMGGGSEQYF,TGTGCCAGCAGTCAGTCCATGGGGGGAGGTTCCGAGCAGTACTTC
TRBJ1-2,NA,TRBV21-1,NA,CASSLGGTGHLVNYGYTF,TGTGCCAGCAGCCTGGGGGGGACAGGGCATCTAGTTAACTATGGCTACACCTTC
TRBJ1-3,NA,TRBV3-1/TRBV3-2,few,CASSRDASGNTIYF,TGTGCCAGCAGCCGAGACGCCTCTGGAAACACCATATATTTT
TRBJ1-6,TRBD1,TRBV6-4,NA,CASSEQTGNHSPLHF,TGTGCCAGCAGTGAACAGACAGGGAATCATTCACCCCTCCACTTT
TRBJ1-6,TRBD1,TRBV25-1,NA,CASSELRGQGDSPLHF,TGTGCCAGCAGTGAACTGAGGGGGCAGGGTGATTCACCCCTCCACTTT
TRBJ1-6,TRBD1,TRBV3-1/TRBV3-2,NA,CASSQDPGQGGFSYNSPLHF,TGTGCCAGCAGCCAAGATCCGGGACAGGGGGGATTCTCCTATAATTCACCCCTCCACTTT
TRBJ2-7,NA,TRBV30,NA,CAWSPRKGFYEQYF,TGTGCCTGGAGTCCCAGGAAGGGGTTCTACGAGCAGTACTTC
TRBJ2-7,NA,TRBV19,NA,CASSIARGSQYF,TGTGCCAGTAGTATTGCCAGGGGTTCGCAGTACTTC
TRBJ2-3,NA,TRBV7-9,NA,CASSTDMPPTDTQYF,TGTGCCAGCAGCACCGACATGCCCCCGACAGATACGCAGTATTTT
TRBJ1-1,TRBD1,TRBV19,NA,CASSMRGGSEAFF,TGTGCCAGTAGTATGAGAGGGGGCTCTGAAGCTTTCTTT
TRBJ1-2,NA,TRBV5-4,few,CASSLRRLGLLEGGYTF,TGTGCCAGCAGCTTGCGACGGTTAGGGCTACTAGAGGGTGGCTACACCTTC
TRBJ2-7,NA,TRBV5-4,NA,CASSLERGVSYEQYF,TGTGCCAGCAGCTTGGAAAGGGGCGTCTCCTACGAGCAGTACTTC
TRBJ1-2,NA,TRBV11-1,many,CASSPRGPNYGYTF,TGTGCCAGCAGTCCACGGGGACCTAACTATGGCTACACCTTC
TRBJ2-7,TRBD1,TRBV5-6,once,CASSFYRDRAYEQYF,TGTGCCAGCAGCTTCTACCGGGACAGAGCCTACGAGCAGTACTTC
TRBJ2-7,NA,TRBV12-5,NA,CASGPDHDSDEQYF,TGTGCTAGTGGTCCCGACCACGACAGTGACGAGCAGTACTTC
TRBJ1-1,NA,TRBV18,NA,CASSPGAGNTEAFF,TGTGCCAGCTCCCCAGGGGCGGGGAACACTGAAGCTTTCTTT
TRBJ1-4,TRBD1,TRBV5-6,NA,CASSGQGASNEKLFF,TGTGCCAGCAGCGGACAGGGGGCATCTAATGAAAAACTGTTTTTT
TRBJ1-6,NA,TRBV27,NA,CASSFLQDNSPLHF,TGTGCCAGCAGTTTCCTTCAGGATAATTCACCCCTCCACTTT
TRBJ2-5,TRBD2,TRBV25-1,NA,CASRLPGLAFQETQYF,TGTGCCAGCCGATTACCGGGACTAGCCTTCCAAGAGACCCAGTACTTC
TRBJ1-3,NA,TRBV3-1/TRBV3-2,NA,CASSHSFGASGNTIYF,TGTGCCAGCAGCCACTCCTTCGGGGCCTCTGGAAACACCATATATTTT
TRBJ2-7,NA,TRBV18,NA,CASSPSDSSYEQYF,TGTGCCAGCTCACCTTCGGACAGTTCCTACGAGCAGTACTTC
TRBJ2-3,TRBD2,TRBV3-1/TRBV3-2,NA,CASSQVAGNTDTQYF,TGTGCCAGCAGCCAAGTAGCGGGGAACACAGATACGCAGTATTTT
TRBJ1-1,NA,TRBV25-1,NA,CASSGPMGGAAFF,TGTGCCAGCAGTGGCCCCATGGGAGGGGCAGCTTTCTTT